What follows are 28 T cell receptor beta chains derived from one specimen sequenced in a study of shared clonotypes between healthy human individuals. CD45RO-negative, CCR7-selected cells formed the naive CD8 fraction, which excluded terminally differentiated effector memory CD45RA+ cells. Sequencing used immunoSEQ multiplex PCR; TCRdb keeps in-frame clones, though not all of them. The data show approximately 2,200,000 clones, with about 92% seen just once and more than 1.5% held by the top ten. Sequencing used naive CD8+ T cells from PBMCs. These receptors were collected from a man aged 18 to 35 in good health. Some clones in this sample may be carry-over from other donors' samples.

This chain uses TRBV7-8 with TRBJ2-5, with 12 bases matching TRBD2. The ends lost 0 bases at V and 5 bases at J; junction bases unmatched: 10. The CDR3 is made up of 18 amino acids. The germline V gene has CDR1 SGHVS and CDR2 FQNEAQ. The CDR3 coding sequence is TGTGCCAGCAGCTTAGCGCCGGGACTAGCGGGTATCTTGGAGACCCAGTACTTC. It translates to CASSLAPGLAGILETQYF. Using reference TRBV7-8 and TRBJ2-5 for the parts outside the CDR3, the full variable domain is GAGVSQSPRYKVAKRGQDVALRCDPISGHVSLFWYQQALGQGPEFLTYFQNEAQLDKSGLPSDRFFAERPEGSVSTLKIQRTQQEDSAVYLCASSLAPGLAGILETQYFGPGTRLLVL.

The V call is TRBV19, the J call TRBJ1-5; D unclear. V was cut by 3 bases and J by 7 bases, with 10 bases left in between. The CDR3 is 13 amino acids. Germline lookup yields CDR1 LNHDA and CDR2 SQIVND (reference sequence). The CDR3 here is CASSIGRIQPQHF. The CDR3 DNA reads TGTGCCAGTAGTATTGGACGGATACAGCCCCAGCATTTT.

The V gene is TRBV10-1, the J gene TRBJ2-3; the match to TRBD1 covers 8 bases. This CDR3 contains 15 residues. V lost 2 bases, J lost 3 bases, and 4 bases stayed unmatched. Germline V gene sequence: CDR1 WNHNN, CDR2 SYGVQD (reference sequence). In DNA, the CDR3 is TGCGCCAGCAGTGAGGCCGGGACAGGTACAGATACGCAGTATTTT. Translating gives CASSEAGTGTDTQYF.

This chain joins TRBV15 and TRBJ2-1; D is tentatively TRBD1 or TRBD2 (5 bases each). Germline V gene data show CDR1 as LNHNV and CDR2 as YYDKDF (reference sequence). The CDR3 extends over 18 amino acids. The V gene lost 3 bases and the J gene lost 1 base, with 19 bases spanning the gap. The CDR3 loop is CATSSPAARGLSYNEQFF. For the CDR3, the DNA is TGTGCCACCAGCAGCCCGGCAGCGAGGGGCCTTTCCTACAATGAGCAGTTCTTC.

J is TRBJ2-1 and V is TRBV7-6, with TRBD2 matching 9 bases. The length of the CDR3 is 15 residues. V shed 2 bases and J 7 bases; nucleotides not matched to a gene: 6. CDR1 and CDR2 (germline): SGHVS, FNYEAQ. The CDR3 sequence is CASSLIAGVLNEQFF. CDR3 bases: TGTGCCAGCAGCTTAATAGCGGGAGTACTAAATGAGCAGTTCTTC.

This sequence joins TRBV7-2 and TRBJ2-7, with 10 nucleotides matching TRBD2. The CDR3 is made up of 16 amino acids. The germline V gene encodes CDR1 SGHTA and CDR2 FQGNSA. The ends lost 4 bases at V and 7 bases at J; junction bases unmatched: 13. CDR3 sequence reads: CASSWNSLAGVGEQYF. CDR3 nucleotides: TGTGCCAGCAGCTGGAATAGTCTAGCGGGAGTGGGGGAGCAGTACTTC.

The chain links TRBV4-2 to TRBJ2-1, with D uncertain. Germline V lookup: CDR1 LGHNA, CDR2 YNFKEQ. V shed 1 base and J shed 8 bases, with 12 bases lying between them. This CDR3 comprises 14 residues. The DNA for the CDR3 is TGTGCCAGCAGCCAAGCGCCGGCTCCGGATGAGCAGTTCTTC. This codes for CASSQAPAPDEQFF.

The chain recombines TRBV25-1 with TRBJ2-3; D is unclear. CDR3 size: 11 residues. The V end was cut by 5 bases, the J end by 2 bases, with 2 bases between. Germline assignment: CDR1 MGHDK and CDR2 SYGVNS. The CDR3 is CASSHTDTQYF. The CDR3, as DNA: TGTGCCAGCAGTCACACAGATACGCAGTATTTT. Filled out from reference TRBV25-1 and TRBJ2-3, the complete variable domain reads EADIYQTPRYLVIGTGKKITLECSQTMGHDKMYWYQQDPGMELHLIHYSYGVNSTEKGDLSSESTVSRIRTEHFPLTLESARPSHTSQYLCASSHTDTQYFGPGTRLTVL.

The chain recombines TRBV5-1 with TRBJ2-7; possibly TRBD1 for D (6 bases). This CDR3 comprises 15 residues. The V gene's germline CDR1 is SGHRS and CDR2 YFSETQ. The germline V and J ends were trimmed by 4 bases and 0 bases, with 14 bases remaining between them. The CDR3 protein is CASSAGGRDSYEQYF. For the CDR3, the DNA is TGCGCCAGCAGCGCTGGGGGCAGGGACTCCTACGAGCAGTACTTC.

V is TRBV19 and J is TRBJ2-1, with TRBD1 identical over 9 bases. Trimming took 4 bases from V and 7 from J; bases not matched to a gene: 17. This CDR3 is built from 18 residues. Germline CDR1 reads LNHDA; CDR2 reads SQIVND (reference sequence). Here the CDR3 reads CASSRKFAGTGLTNEQFF. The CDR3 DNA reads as TGTGCCAGTAGTAGAAAATTTGCCGGGACAGGGTTAACGAATGAGCAGTTCTTC.

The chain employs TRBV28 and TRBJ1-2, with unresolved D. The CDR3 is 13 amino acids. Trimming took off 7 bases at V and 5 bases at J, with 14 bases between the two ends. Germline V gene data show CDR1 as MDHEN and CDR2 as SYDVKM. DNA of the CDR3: TGTGCCAGCACTATCCAGGCAGATTATGGCTACACCTTC. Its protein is CASTIQADYGYTF.

The CDR3 protein is CASSAGGTSKETQYF. The CDR3 DNA reads as TGTGCCAGCAGCGCCGGAGGGACTTCCAAAGAGACCCAGTACTTC. This sequence joins TRBV9 and TRBJ2-5; D is possibly TRBD2 (6 bases). The V gene lost 3 bases and the J gene lost 3 bases, with 15 bases spanning the gap. The CDR3 length is 15 residues. In germline, CDR1 is SGDLS, CDR2 YYNGEE.

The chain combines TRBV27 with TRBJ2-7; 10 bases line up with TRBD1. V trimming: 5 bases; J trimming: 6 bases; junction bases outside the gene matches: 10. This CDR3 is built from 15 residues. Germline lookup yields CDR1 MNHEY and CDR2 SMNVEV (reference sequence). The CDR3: CASSVTGTGAGEQYF. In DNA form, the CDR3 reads TGTGCCAGCAGTGTAACCGGGACAGGGGCCGGCGAGCAGTACTTC.

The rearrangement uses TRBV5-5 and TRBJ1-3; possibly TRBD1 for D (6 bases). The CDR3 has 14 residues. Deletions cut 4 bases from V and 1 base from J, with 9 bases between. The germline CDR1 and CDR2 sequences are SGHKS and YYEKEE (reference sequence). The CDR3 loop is CASSPTGSGNTIYF. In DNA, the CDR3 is TGTGCCAGCAGCCCGACAGGATCTGGAAACACCATATATTTT.

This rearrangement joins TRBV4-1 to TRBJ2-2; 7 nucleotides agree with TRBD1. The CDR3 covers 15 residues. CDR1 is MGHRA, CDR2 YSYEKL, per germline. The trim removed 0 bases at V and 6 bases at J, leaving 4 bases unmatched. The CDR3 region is CASSQDRQGAGELFF. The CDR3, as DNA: TGCGCCAGCAGCCAAGATCGGCAGGGGGCCGGGGAGCTGTTTTTT.

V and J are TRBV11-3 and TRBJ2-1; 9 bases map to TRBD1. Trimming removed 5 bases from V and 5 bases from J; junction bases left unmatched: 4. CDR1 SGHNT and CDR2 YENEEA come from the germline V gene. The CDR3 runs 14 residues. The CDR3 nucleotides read TGTGCCAGCAGCCCCTGGACAGGGGACAATGAGCAGTTCTTC. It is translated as CASSPWTGDNEQFF.

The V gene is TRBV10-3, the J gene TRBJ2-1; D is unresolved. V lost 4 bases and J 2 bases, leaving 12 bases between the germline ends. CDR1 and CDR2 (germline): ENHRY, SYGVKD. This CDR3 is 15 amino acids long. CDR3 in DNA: TGTGCCATCAGTGTAGGTACTGGGGCCTACAATGAGCAGTTCTTC. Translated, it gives CAISVGTGAYNEQFF.

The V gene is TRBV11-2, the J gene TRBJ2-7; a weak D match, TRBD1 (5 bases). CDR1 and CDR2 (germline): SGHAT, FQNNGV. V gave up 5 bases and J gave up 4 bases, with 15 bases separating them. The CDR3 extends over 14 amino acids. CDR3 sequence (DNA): TGTGCCAGCAGCCCCGTTAGGGGCCTGTACGAGCAGTACTTC. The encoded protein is CASSPVRGLYEQYF.

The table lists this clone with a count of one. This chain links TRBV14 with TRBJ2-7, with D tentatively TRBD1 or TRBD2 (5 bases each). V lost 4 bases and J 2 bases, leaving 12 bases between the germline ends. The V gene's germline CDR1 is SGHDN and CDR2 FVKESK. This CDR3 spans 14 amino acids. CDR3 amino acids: CASSPAGGPYEQYF. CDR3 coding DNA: TGTGCCAGCAGCCCCGCTGGGGGTCCCTACGAGCAGTACTTC.

The CDR3 sequence is CASSDTVLAATGELFF. As DNA, the CDR3 is TGTGCCAGCAGTGACACTGTTCTAGCGGCCACCGGGGAGCTGTTTTTT. The V and J genes are TRBV6-4 and TRBJ2-2, with 7 bases that match TRBD2. J gave up 4 bases and V 2 bases, and 7 bases lay outside the gene matches. This CDR3 has 16 amino acids. Germline-derived CDR1 and CDR2 are MRHNA and SNTAGT.

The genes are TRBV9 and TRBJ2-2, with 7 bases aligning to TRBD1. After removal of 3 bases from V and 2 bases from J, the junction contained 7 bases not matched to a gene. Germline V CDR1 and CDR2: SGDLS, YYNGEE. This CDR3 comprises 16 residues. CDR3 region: CASSGSGGSNTGELFF. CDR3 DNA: TGTGCCAGCAGCGGATCAGGGGGATCAAACACCGGGGAGCTGTTTTTT.

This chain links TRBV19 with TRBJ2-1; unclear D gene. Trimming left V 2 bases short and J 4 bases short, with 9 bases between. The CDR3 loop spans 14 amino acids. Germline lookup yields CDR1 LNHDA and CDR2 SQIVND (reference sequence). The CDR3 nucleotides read TGTGCCAGTAGTATAACGTCTAGATACAATGAGCAGTTCTTC. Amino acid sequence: CASSITSRYNEQFF.

The CDR3 bases are TGTGCCAGCAGTTTACAACTAGCGGCCTACAATGAGCAGTTCTTC. Translation: CASSLQLAAYNEQFF. This chain connects TRBV27 to TRBJ2-1; 8 positions agree with TRBD2. Germline trimming cut 2 bases from V and 2 bases from J; bases unmatched to any gene: 2. CDR1 MNHEY and CDR2 SMNVEV come from the germline V gene (reference sequence). There are 15 residues in the CDR3.

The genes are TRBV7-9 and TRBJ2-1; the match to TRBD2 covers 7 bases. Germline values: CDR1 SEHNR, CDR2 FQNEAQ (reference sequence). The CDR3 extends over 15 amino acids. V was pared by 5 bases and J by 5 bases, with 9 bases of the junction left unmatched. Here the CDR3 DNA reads TGTGCCAGCAGCCCGAGGACTAGAGCACACAATGAGCAGTTCTTC. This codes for CASSPRTRAHNEQFF.

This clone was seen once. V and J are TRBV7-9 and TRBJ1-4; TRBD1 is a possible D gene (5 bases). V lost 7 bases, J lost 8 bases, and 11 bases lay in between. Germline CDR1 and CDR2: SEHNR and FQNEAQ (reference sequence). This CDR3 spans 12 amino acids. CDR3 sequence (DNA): TGTGCCAGCAACCCGACAGAAGAAAAACTGTTTTTT. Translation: CASNPTEEKLFF.

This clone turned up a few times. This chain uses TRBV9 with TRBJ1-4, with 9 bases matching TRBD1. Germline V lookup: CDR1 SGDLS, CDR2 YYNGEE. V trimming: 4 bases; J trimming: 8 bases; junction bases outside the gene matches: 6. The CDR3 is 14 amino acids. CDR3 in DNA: TGTGCCAGCAGCCGGGACAGGGACCCGGAAAAACTGTTTTTT. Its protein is CASSRDRDPEKLFF.

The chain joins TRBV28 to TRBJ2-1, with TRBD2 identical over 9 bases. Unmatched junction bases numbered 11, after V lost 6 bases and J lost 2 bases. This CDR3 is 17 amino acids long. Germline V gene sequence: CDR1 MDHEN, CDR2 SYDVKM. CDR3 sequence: CASSYNLAGATYNEQFF. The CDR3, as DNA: TGTGCCAGCAGCTACAACTTAGCGGGGGCGACCTACAATGAGCAGTTCTTC.

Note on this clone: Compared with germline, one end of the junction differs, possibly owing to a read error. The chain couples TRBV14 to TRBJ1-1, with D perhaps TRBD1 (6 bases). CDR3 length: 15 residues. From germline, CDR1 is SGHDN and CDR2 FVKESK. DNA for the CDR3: TGTGCCAGCAGACAAGACAGGACCCGGGGCACTGAAGCTTTCTTT. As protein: CASRQDRTRGTEAFF.